Listed here is a single T cell receptor beta chain. Other nucleotide sequences from this sample produce the same CDR3. Adult allogeneic hematopoietic cell transplant recipients with steroid-refractory graft-versus-host disease were prospectively enrolled for research autopsy. Libraries were prepared by immunoSEQ multiplex PCR; TCRdb keeps only in-frame clonotypes and omits some of them. The table lists a few thousand clones, approximately 70% of them singletons. The CDR3 consists of 16 residues. Deletions cut 1 base from V and 8 bases from J, with 20 bases between. Germline V CDR1 and CDR2: LGHNA, YSLEER. This entry belongs to a study of tissue T cells after allogeneic stem cell transplantation.

The clonotype was recovered from an older male patient with steroid-refractory graft-versus-host disease after an allogeneic stem cell transplant. A subset of T cells may come from the graft donor. V and J are TRBV4-3 and TRBJ1-1, with no clear D. The sequences come from duodenal tissue, collected at autopsy. CDR3 nucleotides: TGCGCCAGCAGCCAAGTGGTTGGGGTATTAGGCACCGAAGCTTTCTTT. Translated: CASSQVVGVLGTEAFF.